This entry is about one TCR beta chain. This clone was seen once. No antigen is known for it. No per-base quality is available; no much larger clone lies one base away. The cohort consisted of 666 healthy bone marrow donors. Cohort members were all nominally healthy when sampled, although unrecorded immune exposures were likely present. The donor tested CMV seropositive and was one of the 289 seropositive cohort members. Every donor gave a peripheral blood sample, and the peripheral blood mononuclear cells from that sample were used for TCR beta sequencing. The Qiagen DNeasy Blood Extraction Kit was used to extract genomic DNA from the blood cell samples. These data are taken from a study of cytomegalovirus exposure and HLA in healthy donors (dated by TCRdb to the late 2010s). Looking at the study overall: An earlier analysis of roughly 500 of the donors reported 250 to 350 Gb of sequence data and 117 million unique TCR beta sequences from about 179 million T cells. An early release covering roughly 600 HLA-typed donors comprised 250 to 350 gigabases of sequencing data and around 85 million unique TCR sequences. Among the roughly 400 genotyped donors, under 90% belonged to the genetic ancestry cluster associated with self-reported Caucasian donors. The study was designed to test whether signatures of past pathogen exposure could be identified by cataloging public T cell receptors. Using immunosequencing, the study profiled T cell repertoires from 500 to 800 subjects and related those repertoires to cytomegalovirus serostatus. In addition to the first cohort of roughly 700 subjects, a separate validation cohort of around 110 different subjects was used. High-throughput TCR immunosequencing, statistical association of individual TCRs with disease status, and machine learning were combined to predict cytomegalovirus infection status. A later analysis re-examined previously published TCR beta repertoires from around 670 donors and added high-resolution HLA genotyping to investigate patterns of TCR occurrence. The later analysis used no new phenotypic data to find candidate immune exposures, relying instead on TCR beta sequences and their occurrence across donors. To decide whether each TCR beta V gene segment behaved as functional or pseudogenic, an earlier analysis of over 500 of the donors relied on high-throughput TCR beta sequencing. Donor age, sex, ethnicity and CMV serostatus were compiled alongside the repertoire data. In a later genetic analysis, genome-wide SNP genotypes for about 60% of the 666 donors were used, and that subset was treated as a discovery cohort. Every repertoire in the discovery cohort had been generated on one and the same sequencing platform. HLA typing included class I and class II loci at four-digit resolution. The number of typed donors differed by locus: about 629-640 for A, B, C, DRB1 and DQB1; about 520 for DQA1; 600 to 610 for DPA1; and about 450 for DPB1. Because of strong linkage in the cohort, 5 or 6 DR-DQ haplotypes were treated as single units for association and clustering. Among roughly 400 genotyped donors of the cohort, an average of approximately 200,000 unique TCR beta nucleotide sequences was sequenced per donor, of which about 20% were non-productive.

V drops 0 bases and J drops 4 bases, leaving 16 bases in between. The CDR3 goes from the cysteine to the phenylalanine over 16 residues. The kept DNA is CDR3 alone, 48 bases in frame from the first base. Per the germline V gene, MNHEY is the CDR1 and SVGAGI is the CDR2. Summary of the overall study and its limitations: An association between a missense DCLRE1C variant and V-gene and J-gene trimming of TCR beta chains was found in a later genetic analysis and replicated in an independent cohort. Compared with the approximately 670-donor mean, donors in an Asian-associated ancestry cluster had fewer N-insertions in productive TCRs, according to a later genetic analysis. Broadly in line with IMGT annotations, most TCR beta V segments showed up in productive rearrangements about 87% or about 30% of the time in an earlier analysis of a few hundred of the donors. According to a later analysis, TCR association rates differed among HLA loci, with DRB1 alleles showing the most associated TCRs and HLA-C alleles showing the fewest. Because some donors lacked HLA typing at each locus, the association tests relied only on the typed subset. Some IMGT-functional V segments, including TRBV6-2 and TRBV6-3, could not be told apart with the 87-base-pair reads, so those segments were excluded. Correlated functional status among segregating V segments might reflect linkage disequilibrium, but an unknown experimental factor could not be ruled out. A cluster of highly shared sequence variants was judged likely to represent a technical artifact of the sequencing pipeline. Most TCR sequences were seen in very few donors, while some public TCRs were found in many individuals. In a later analysis, most CMV-associated TCR beta chains were found to appear HLA-restricted, with HLA associations seemingly driven largely by CMV exposure. A few of the identified cytomegalovirus-associated TCR beta chains were confirmed in vitro to be specific for cytomegalovirus antigens. A further reported finding was that TCR beta sequences accurately predicted the HLA-A and HLA-B alleles for most subjects in the first cohort. In a later analysis, HLA-associated TCR beta chains were found to be more clonally expanded and to have lower generation probabilities than equally common non-associated chains. Cytomegalovirus status was reported to be diagnosed by the classifier with high specificity and sensitivity in both the original and validation cohorts. In a later analysis, several top co-occurrence clusters were reported to appear linked to parvovirus B19, influenza, CMV and Epstein-Barr virus. About 17 rarely observed V segments, including chromosome 9 orphons, were excluded from the earlier analysis of several hundred of the donors because counts were too low. The study listed 150 to 200 TCR beta chains as associated with cytomegalovirus. It was suggested by the authors that the approach could potentially be generalized to other disease states and immunological phenotypes. The only immune exposure information available for the cohort was CMV serostatus. Assigning TCR associations to individual alleles was difficult when HLA alleles, especially DR and DQ, strongly co-occurred. This cohort had only TCR beta chains sequenced, and the lack of alpha or paired-chain data limited which features could be detected. Specific HLA alleles were associated with roughly 17,000 TCR beta sequences at a false discovery rate of 0.05 in a later analysis. Sequencing depth was assumed to be roughly uniform across donors in the presence/absence analyses, though that assumption may not hold.

Libraries were made using the immunoSEQ multiplex PCR assay. The multiplex PCR relied on a mix of 60 forward primers for TCR Vbeta segments and 13 reverse primers for TCR Jbeta segments. A multiplex PCR assay on genomic DNA amplified the CDR3 region of rearranged TCR beta genes. On the Illumina HiSeq System, the amplified TCR beta libraries were sequenced as 87-base-pair reads. The original pipeline was this. In a later analysis, some 80 million unique TCR beta chains were counted across the roughly 700 repertoires, and roughly 11 million of these chains were shared by at least two donors. A nearest-neighbor algorithm error-corrected the raw reads and collapsed the reads into unique sequences, merging closely related sequences to remove PCR and sequencing errors. CDR3 sequences were aligned to IMGT reference sequences to assign V, D and J gene segments. For a sequence to be retained, a match of at least six nucleotides to both a V gene segment and a J gene segment was required. A rearrangement was called productive if the CDR3 had no stop codons and remained in frame with V and J, and every other rearrangement was called non-productive. CDR3 was defined by IMGT convention, running from the second conserved V-encoded cysteine to the conserved J-encoded phenylalanine. In an earlier analysis of approximately 590 of the donors, sequences lacking an unambiguous match to a single V gene segment were excluded. An earlier analysis of almost 600 of the donors classified V segments as functional when productive rearrangements were above 56.7% and as segregating when the standard deviation between donors was above 5%. A statistical classification framework was developed to diagnose cytomegalovirus status using the catalog of TCR beta chain sequences. In a later analysis, TCR nucleotide sequences were compared against IMGT/GENE-DB human TR gene sequences so that V and J genes could be assigned. The TCRdist pipeline was used in a later analysis to assign CDR3 sequences and most-parsimonious VDJ recombination scenarios. In a later analysis, each TCR beta chain was defined by its CDR3 amino acid sequence together with its V-gene family, and reads without a unique V-gene family were excluded. A later analysis removed several hundred highly shared, low-generation-probability nucleotide sequences to deal with suspected cross-contamination and a sequencing artifact. In a later analysis, a clonal expansion index was calculated for each public chain from normalized within-repertoire ranks of inferred template counts. Generation probabilities in a later analysis came from a VDJ recombination model fitted to out-of-frame rearrangements, and those results were checked against IGoR. Hypergeometric tests were used in a later analysis to score TCR-TCR, TCR-HLA and TCR-CMV co-occurrence, with a repertoire-size bias correction applied to the TCR pairs. A later analysis estimated false discovery rates by permuting HLA or CMV assignments 20 times. In a later analysis, co-occurring TCRs were grouped using DBSCAN, and TCRdist sequence similarity was added for clustering within HLA-allele-positive subsets. Co-occurrence clustering excluded repertoires with fewer than 30,000 or more than 120,000 public chains, plus five with anomalous nucleotide sharing. TCRdb took over this immuneACCESS table, retaining in-frame rearrangements with V and J assigned. Such tables are incomplete; in checked studies, under half of the missing clones stem from an unresolved V gene, and the remainder is unexplained. Clonal size and the V and J genes are those of that table, whereas D and trimming came from the DNA. The sample contains 100,000 to 150,000 clones, more than 75% of them found a single time. Of the sample, approximately 11% falls within the top ten clones.

The TCR comes from a man aged 25 to 40 in good health and CMV-seropositive. The chain is encoded by TRBV6-5 joined to TRBJ2-7, and possibly TRBD1, on 6 matching bases. Sequencing used PBMCs. The nucleotide sequence is given as TGTGCCAGCAGTTACTCTGAGGTCTCCAGGGGATACGAGCAGTACTTC. The translation is CASSYSEVSRGYEQYF.